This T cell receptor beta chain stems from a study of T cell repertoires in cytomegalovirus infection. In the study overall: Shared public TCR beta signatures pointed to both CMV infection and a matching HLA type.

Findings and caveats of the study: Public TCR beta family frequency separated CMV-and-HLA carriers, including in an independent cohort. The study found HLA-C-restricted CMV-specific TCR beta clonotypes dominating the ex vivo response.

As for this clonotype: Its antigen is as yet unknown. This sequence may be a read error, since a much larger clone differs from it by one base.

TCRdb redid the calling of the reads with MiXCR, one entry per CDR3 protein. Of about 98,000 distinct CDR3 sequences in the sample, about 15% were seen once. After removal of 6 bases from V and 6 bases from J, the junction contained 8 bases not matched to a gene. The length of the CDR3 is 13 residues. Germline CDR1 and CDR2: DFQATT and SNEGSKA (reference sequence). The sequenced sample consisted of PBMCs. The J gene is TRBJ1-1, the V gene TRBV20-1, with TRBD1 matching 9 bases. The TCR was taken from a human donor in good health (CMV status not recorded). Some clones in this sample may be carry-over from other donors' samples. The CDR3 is CSASDDRGAEAFF. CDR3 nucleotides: TGCAGTGCGTCAGACGACAGGGGGGCTGAAGCTTTCTTT.